This T cell receptor beta chain originates from a study of T cell repertoires in cytomegalovirus infection. Study-wide background: Both CMV infection and a matching HLA type were indicated by public TCR beta signatures.

Germline-derived CDR1 and CDR2 are LNHDA and SQIVND (reference sequence). There are 15 residues in the CDR3. V trimming: 4 bases; J trimming: 4 bases; junction bases outside the gene matches: 9. TCRdb re-called the reads through MiXCR, storing one row per CDR3 protein. Counted here are approximately 990,000 distinct CDR3 sequences, approximately 31% occurring once; the ten biggest clones make up around 15%. As for this clonotype: Its antigen is still unknown.

This TCR derives from a human donor in good health (CMV status not recorded). Some clones in this sample may be carry-over from other donors' samples. Here the sequenced sample was cultured CD8+ T cells from PBMCs, taken from culture after CMV antigen stimulation. This rearrangement joins TRBV19 to TRBJ2-5; TRBD2 matches 7 bases. CDR3 in amino acids: CASSTGTTVGETQYF. The CDR3 bases are TGTGCCAGTAGTACCGGGACTACTGTCGGAGAGACCCAGTACTTC.